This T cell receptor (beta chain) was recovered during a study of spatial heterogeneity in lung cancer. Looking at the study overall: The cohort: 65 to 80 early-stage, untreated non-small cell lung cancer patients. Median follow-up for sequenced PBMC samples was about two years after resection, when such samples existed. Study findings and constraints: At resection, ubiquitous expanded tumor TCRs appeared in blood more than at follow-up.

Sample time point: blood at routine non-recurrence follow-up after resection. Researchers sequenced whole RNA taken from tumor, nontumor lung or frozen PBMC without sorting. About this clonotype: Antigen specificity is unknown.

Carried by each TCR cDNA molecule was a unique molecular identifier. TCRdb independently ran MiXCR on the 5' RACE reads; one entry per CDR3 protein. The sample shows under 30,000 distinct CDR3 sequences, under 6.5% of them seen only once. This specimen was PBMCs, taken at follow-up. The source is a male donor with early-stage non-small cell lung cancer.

In DNA, the CDR3 is TGTGCCAGCAGCGTAGTCTCAGCGGGGGTAACAGATACGCAGTATTTT. Protein product: CASSVVSAGVTDTQYF. The chain uses TRBV9 and TRBJ2-3, with 8 bases that match TRBD2. J lost 3 bases, V lost 0 bases, and 6 bases had no gene match. Germline loops: CDR1 SGDLS, CDR2 YYNGEE. The CDR3 is 16 amino acids.